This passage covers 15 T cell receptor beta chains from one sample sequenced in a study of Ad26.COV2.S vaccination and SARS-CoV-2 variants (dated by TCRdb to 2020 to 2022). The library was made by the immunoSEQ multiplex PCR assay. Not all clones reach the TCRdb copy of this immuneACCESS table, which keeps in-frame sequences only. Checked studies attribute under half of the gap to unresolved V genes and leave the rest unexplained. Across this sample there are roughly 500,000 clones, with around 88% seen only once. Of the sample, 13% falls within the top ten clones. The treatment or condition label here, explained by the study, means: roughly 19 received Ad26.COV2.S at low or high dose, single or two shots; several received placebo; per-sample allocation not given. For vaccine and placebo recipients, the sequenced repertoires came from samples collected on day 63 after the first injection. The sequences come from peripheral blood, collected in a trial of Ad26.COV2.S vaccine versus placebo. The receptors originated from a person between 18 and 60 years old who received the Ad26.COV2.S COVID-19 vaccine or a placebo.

This chain's CDR3 is CAWSVRADEQYF. As DNA, the CDR3 is TGTGCCTGGAGTGTGCGGGCCGACGAGCAGTACTTC. V is TRBV30 and J is TRBJ2-7, with TRBD2 as a possible D gene (5 bases). Germline CDR1 is GTSNPN and CDR2 is SVGIG (reference sequence). Trimming took off 0 bases at V and 5 bases at J, with 8 bases between the two ends. This CDR3 region has 12 residues.

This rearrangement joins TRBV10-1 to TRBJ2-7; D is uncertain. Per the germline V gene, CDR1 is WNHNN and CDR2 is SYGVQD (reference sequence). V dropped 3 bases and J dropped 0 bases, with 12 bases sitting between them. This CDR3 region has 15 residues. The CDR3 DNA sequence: TGCGCCAGCAGTGACCCGACATCCTTCTCCTACGAGCAGTACTTC. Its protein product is CASSDPTSFSYEQYF.

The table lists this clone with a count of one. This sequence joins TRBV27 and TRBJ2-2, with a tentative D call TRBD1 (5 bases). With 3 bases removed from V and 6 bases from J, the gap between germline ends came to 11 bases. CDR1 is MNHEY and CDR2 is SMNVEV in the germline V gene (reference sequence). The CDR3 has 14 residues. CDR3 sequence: CASSLRQYPGELFF. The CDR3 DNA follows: TGTGCCAGCAGTTTGAGACAGTACCCCGGGGAGCTGTTTTTT.

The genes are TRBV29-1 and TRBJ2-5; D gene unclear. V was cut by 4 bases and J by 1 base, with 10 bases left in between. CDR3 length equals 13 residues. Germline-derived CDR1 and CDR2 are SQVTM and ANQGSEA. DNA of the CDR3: TGCAGCGTTGCTCTATCTAGCCAAGAGACCCAGTACTTC. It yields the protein CSVALSSQETQYF.

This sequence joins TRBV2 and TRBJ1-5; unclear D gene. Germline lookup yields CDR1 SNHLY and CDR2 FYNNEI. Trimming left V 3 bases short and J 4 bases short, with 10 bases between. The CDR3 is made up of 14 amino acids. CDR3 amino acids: CASSEVTRNQPQHF. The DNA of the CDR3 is TGTGCCAGCAGTGAGGTCACTAGGAATCAGCCCCAGCATTTT.

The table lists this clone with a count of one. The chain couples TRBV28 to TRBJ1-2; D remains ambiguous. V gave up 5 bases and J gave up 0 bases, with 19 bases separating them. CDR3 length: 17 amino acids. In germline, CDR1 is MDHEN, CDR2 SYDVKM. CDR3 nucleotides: TGTGCCAGCAGTCCCATACAAGGTACTCCTTCTAACTATGGCTACACCTTC. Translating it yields CASSPIQGTPSNYGYTF.

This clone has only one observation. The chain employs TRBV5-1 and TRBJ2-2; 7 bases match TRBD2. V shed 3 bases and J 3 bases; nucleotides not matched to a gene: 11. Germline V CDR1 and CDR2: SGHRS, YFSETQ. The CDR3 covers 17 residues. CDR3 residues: CASSSLLAGADTGELFF. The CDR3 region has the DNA TGCGCCAGCAGCTCCCTGCTGGCGGGAGCGGACACCGGGGAGCTGTTTTTT.

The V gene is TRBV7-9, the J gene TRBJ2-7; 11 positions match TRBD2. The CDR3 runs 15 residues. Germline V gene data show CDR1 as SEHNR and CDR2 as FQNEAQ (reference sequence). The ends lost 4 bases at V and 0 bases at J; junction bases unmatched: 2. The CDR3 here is CASSSSGRPSYEQYF. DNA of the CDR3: TGTGCCAGCAGCTCTAGCGGGAGGCCCTCCTACGAGCAGTACTTC.

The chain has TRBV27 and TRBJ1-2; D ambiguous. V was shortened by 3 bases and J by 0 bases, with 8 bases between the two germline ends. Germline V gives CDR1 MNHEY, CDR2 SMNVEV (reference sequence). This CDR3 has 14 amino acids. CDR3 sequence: CASSFGDSNYGYTF. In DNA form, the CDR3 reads TGTGCCAGCAGTTTCGGGGATTCTAACTATGGCTACACCTTC.

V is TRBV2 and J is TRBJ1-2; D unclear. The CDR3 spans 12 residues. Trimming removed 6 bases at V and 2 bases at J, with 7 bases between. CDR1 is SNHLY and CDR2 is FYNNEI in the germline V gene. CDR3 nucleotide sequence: TGTGCCAGCAGGGCCAGGAACTATGGCTACACCTTC. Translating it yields CASRARNYGYTF.

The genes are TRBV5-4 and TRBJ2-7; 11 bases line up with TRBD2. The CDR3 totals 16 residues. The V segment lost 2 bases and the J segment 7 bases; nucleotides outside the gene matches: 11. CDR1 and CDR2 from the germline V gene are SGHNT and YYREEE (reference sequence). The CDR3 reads CASSFRLAGGPGEQYF. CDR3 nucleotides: TGTGCCAGCAGCTTTCGTTTAGCGGGAGGGCCCGGAGAGCAGTACTTC.

CDR3 sequence (DNA): TGTGCCAGCAGCCCACGGCCGTACCAAGAGACCCAGTACTTC. Translating it yields CASSPRPYQETQYF. V and J are TRBV3-1 (or the pseudogene TRBV3-2) and TRBJ2-5; no clear D. CDR1 LGHDT and CDR2 YNNKEL come from the germline V gene (reference sequence). The CDR3 extends over 14 amino acids. Trimming left V 4 bases short and J 0 bases short, with 9 bases between.

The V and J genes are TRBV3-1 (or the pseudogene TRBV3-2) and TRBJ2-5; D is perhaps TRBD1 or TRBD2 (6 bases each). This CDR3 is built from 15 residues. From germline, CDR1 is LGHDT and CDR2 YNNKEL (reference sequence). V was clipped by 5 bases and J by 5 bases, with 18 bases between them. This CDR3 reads CASSTSPIGGETQYF. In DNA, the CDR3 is TGTGCCAGCAGCACCTCACCCATAGGGGGGGAGACCCAGTACTTC.

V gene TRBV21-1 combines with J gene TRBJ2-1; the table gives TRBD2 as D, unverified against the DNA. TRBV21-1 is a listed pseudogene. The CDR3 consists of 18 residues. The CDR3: CASSAQPSCTGGGNEQFF. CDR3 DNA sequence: TGTGCCAGCAGCGCACAACCTAGCTGTACGGGAGGGGGGAATGAGCAGTTCTTC.

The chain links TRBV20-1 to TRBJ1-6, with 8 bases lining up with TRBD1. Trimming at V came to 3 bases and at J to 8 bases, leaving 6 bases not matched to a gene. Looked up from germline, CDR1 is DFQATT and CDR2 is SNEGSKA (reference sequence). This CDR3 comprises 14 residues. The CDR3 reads CSASTGGIDSPLHF. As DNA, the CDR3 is TGCAGTGCTAGTACAGGGGGGATAGATTCACCCCTCCACTTT.